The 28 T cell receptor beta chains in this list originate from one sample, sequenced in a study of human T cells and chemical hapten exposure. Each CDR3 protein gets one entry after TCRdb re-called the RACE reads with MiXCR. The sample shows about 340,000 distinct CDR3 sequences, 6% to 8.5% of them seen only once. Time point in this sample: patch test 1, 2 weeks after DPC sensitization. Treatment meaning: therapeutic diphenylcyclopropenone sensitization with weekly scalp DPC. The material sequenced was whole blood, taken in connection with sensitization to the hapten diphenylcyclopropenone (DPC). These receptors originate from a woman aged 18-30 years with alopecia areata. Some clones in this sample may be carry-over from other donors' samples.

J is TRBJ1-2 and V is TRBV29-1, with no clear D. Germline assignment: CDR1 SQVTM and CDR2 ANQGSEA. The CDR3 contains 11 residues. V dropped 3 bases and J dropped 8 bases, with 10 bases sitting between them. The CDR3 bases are TGCAGCGTTGAGGACGAGGCCGGCTACACCTTC. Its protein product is CSVEDEAGYTF.

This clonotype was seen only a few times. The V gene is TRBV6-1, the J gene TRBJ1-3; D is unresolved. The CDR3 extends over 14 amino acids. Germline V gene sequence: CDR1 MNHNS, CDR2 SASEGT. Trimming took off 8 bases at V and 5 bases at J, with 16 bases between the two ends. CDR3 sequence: CASEYGGRRNTIYF. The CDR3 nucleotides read TGTGCCAGCGAGTACGGAGGCAGAAGAAACACCATATATTTT.

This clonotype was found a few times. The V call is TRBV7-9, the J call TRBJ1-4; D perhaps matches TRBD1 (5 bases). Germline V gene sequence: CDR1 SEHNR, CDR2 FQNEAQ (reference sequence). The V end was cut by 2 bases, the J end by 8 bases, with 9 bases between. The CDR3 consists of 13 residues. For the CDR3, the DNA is TGTGCCAGCAGCTTAAGTGGGGGAGAAAAACTGTTTTTT. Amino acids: CASSLSGGEKLFF.

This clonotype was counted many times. The CDR3 region is CASSFLSSSYYEQYF. For the CDR3, the DNA is TGTGCCAGCAGCTTCCTAAGCTCAAGCTACTACGAGCAGTACTTC. This chain links TRBV7-2 with TRBJ2-7; D unclear. Per germline, CDR1 SGHTA and CDR2 FQGNSA. The CDR3 extends over 15 amino acids. Trimming stripped 3 bases from V and 3 bases from J, with 15 bases between. The full variable domain, completed using reference TRBV7-2 and TRBJ2-7, is GAGVSQSPSNKVTEKGKDVELRCDPISGHTALYWYRQSLGQGLEFLIYFQGNSAPDKSGLPSDRFSAERTGGSVSTLTIQRTQQEDSAVYLCASSFLSSSYYEQYFGPGTRLTVT.

The CDR3 DNA reads as TGTGCCAGCAGTTCAGGGCCCGACTATGGCTACACCTTC. The encoded protein is CASSSGPDYGYTF. This sequence joins TRBV12-3 or TRBV12-4 and TRBJ1-2; a possible D gene is TRBD1 (5 bases). Trimming shortened V by 4 bases and J by 3 bases, and 9 bases separated the two germline ends. The CDR3 is made up of 13 amino acids.

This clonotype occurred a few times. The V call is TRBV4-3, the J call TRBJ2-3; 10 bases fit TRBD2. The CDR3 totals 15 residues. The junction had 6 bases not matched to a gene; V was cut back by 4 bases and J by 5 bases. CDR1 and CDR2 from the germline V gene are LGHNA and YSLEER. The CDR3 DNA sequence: TGCGCCAGCAGCCTGCAGCGGGGGGGCCAAGATACGCAGTATTTT. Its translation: CASSLQRGGQDTQYF.

CDR3 bases: TGTGCCAGCAGTTCCCCTCGAGAGGGCGCGGGTACTGAAGCTTTCTTT. Its translation is CASSSPREGAGTEAFF. V is TRBV6-5 and J is TRBJ1-1; no definite D call. CDR1 is MNHEY and CDR2 is SVGAGI in the germline V gene. The CDR3 runs 16 residues. Trimming pared 4 bases from V and 5 bases from J, leaving 20 bases between.

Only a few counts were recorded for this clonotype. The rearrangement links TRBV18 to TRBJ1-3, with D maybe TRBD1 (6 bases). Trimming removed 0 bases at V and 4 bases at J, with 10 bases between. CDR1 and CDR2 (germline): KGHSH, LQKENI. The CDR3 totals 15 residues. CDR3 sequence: CASSPPGGSGNTIYF. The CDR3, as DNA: TGTGCCAGCTCACCACCGGGGGGCTCGGGAAACACCATATATTTT.

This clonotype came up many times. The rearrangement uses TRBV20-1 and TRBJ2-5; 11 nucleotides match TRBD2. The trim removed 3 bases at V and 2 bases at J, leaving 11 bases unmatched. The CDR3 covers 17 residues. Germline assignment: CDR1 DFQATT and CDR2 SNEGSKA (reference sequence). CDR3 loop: CSASPLSGLAVQETQYF. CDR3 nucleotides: TGCAGTGCTAGCCCCCTTTCGGGACTAGCGGTACAAGAGACCCAGTACTTC.

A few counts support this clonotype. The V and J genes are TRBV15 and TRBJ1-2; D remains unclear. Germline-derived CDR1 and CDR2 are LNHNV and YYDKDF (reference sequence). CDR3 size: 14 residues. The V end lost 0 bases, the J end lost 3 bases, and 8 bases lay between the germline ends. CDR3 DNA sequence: TGTGCCACCAGCAGAGACAGGACCGACTATGGCTACACCTTC. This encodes CATSRDRTDYGYTF.

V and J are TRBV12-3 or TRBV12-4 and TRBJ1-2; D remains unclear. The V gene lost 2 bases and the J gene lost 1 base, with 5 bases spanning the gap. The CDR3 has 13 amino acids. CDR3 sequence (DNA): TGTGCCAGCAGTTTAACATATAACTATGGCTACACCTTC. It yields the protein CASSLTYNYGYTF.

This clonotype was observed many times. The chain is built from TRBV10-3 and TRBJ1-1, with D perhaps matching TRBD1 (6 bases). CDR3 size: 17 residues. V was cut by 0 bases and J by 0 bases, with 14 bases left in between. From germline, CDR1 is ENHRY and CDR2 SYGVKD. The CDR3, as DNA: TGTGCCATCAGTGAGTCCCAGGGGAGGGGAATGAACACTGAAGCTTTCTTT. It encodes CAISESQGRGMNTEAFF.

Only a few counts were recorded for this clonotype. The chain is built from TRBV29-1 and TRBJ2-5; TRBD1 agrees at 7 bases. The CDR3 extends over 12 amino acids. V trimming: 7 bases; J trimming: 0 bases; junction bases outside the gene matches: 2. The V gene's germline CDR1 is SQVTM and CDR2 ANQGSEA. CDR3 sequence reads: CSAGQDQETQYF. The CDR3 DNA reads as TGCAGCGCCGGACAGGACCAAGAGACCCAGTACTTC. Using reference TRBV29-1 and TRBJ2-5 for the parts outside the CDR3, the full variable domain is SAVISQKPSRDICQRGTSLTIQCQVDSQVTMMFWYRQQPGQSLTLIATANQGSEATYESGFVIDKFPISRPNLTFSTLTVSNMSPEDSSIYLCSAGQDQETQYFGPGTRLLVL.

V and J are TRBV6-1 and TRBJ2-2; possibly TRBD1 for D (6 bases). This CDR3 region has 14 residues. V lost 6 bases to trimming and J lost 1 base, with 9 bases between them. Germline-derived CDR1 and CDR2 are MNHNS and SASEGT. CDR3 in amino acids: CASSKQGNTGELFF. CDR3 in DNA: TGTGCCAGCAGCAAACAGGGGAACACCGGGGAGCTGTTTTTT.

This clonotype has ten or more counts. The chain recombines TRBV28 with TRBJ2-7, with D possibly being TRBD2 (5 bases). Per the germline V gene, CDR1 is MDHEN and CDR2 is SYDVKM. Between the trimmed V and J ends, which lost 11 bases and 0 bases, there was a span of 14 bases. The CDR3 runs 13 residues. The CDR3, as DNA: TGTGCCGTGGGCGAGGGAACCTCCTACGAGCAGTACTTC. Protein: CAVGEGTSYEQYF.

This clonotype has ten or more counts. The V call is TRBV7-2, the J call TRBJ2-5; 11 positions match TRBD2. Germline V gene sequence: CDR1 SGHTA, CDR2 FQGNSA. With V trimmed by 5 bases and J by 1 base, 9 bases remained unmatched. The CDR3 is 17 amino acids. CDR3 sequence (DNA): TGTGCCAGCAGCCCATCTACTAGCGGGGGTCTCCAAGAGACCCAGTACTTC. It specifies CASSPSTSGGLQETQYF.

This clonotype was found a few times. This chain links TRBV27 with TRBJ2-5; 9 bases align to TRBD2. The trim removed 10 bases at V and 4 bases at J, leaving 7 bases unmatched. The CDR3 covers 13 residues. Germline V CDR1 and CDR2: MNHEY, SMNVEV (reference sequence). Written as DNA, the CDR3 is TGTGCCACACGTCCTAGCGGGGCAGAGACCCAGTACTTC. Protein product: CATRPSGAETQYF.

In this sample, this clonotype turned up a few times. CDR3 nucleotide sequence: TGTGCCAGCAGCTACTCGACTAGCCGCGGTGAGCAGTTCTTC. Protein: CASSYSTSRGEQFF. The V gene is TRBV7-9, the J gene TRBJ2-1, with TRBD2 matching 7 bases. With 4 bases clipped from V and 9 bases from J, the junction kept 9 bases outside the gene matches. The CDR3 covers 14 residues. Germline V CDR1 and CDR2: SEHNR, FQNEAQ (reference sequence).

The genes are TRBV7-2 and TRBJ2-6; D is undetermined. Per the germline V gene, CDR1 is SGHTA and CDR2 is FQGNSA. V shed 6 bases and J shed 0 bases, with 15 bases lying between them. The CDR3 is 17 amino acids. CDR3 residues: CASRGGGLSSGANVLTF. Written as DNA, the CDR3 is TGTGCCAGCAGGGGCGGTGGTTTAAGCTCTGGGGCCAACGTCCTGACTTTC.

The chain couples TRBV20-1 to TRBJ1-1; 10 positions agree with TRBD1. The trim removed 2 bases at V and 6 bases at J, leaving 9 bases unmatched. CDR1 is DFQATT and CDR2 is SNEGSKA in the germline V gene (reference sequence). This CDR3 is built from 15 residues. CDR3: CSARKGQGSIAEAFF. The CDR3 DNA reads TGCAGTGCTAGAAAGGGACAGGGGTCGATCGCTGAAGCTTTCTTT.

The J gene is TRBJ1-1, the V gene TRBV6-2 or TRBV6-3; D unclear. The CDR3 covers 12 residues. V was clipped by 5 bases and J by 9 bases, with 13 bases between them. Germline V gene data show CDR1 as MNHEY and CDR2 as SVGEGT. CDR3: CASSKPPGQAFF. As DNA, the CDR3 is TGTGCCAGCAGTAAACCACCGGGCCAAGCTTTCTTT.

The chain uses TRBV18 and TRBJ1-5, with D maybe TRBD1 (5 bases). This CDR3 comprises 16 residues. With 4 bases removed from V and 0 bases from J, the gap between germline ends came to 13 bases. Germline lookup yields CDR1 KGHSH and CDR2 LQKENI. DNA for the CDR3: TGTGCCAGCTCACTCCAGAGGGGCCTTAGCAATCAGCCCCAGCATTTT. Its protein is CASSLQRGLSNQPQHF.

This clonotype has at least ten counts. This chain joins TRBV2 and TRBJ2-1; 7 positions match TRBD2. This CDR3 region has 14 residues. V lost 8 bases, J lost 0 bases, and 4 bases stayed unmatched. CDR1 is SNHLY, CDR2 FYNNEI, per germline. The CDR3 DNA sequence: TGTGCCAGCGGGAGCGGGGTCTCCTACAATGAGCAGTTCTTC. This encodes CASGSGVSYNEQFF.

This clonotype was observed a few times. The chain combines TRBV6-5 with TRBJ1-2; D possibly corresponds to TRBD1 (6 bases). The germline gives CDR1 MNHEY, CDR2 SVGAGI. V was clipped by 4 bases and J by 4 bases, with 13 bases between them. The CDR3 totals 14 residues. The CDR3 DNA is TGTGCCAGCAGTTCAGGGGCCGCCCTCTATGGCTACACCTTC. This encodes CASSSGAALYGYTF.

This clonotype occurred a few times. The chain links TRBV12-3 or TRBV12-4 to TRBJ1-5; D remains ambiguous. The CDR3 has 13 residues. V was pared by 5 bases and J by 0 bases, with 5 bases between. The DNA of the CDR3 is TGTGCCAGCAGTATGAATAGCAATCAGCCCCAGCATTTT. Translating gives CASSMNSNQPQHF.

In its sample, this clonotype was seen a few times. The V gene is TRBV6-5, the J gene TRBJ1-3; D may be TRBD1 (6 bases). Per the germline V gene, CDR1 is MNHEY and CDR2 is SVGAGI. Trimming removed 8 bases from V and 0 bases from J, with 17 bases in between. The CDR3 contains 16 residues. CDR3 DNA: TGTGCCAGCTTTAAACAGGGAACGGCCTCTGGAAACACCATATATTTT. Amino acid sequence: CASFKQGTASGNTIYF.

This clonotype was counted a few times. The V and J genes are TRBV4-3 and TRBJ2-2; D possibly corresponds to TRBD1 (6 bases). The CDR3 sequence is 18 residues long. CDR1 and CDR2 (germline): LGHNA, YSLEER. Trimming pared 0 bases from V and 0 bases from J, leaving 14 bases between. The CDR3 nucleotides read TGCGCCAGCAGCCAAGATCAATGGGGGCCCGCGAACACCGGGGAGCTGTTTTTT. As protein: CASSQDQWGPANTGELFF.

CDR3: CASGPGTGGSGNYGYTF. The CDR3 coding sequence is TGTGCTAGTGGTCCCGGGACAGGGGGCAGCGGCAACTATGGCTACACCTTC. The chain employs TRBV12-5 and TRBJ1-2, with TRBD1 identical over 12 bases. CDR3 length: 17 amino acids. Per germline, CDR1 LGHNT and CDR2 FRNRAP. Trimming at V came to 5 bases and at J to 2 bases, leaving 9 bases not matched to a gene.